This T cell receptor beta chain was observed in a study of early T cells in non-severe SARS-CoV-2 infection. This clonotype was seen a handful of times. The CDR3 is 11 amino acids. Germline assignment: CDR1 SGHTA and CDR2 FQGNSA. V was trimmed by 5 bases and J by 10 bases, leaving 11 bases between them. The TCR library protocol attached unique molecular identifiers to the individual cDNA molecules. TCRdb analysed the 5' RACE reads with MiXCR anew, one entry per CDR3 protein. The sample yields about 71,000 distinct CDR3 sequences, approximately 14% seen once. The chain links TRBV7-2 to TRBJ1-1; D gene unclear. The TCR sequence derives from an adult who was a healthcare worker with PCR-confirmed SARS-CoV-2 infection or an uninfected control (not recorded which). Sequencing used whole blood. CDR3 nucleotide sequence: TGTGCCAGCAGCCAAAACAGCCGAGCTTTCTTT. Its translation: CASSQNSRAFF.